Below, 17 T cell receptor beta chains from the same sample are listed, as sequenced in a study of T-cell memory formation after mild COVID-19. TCRdb reprocessed the 5' RACE reads via MiXCR and lists one record per CDR3 protein. Altogether almost 250,000 distinct CDR3 sequences are present, 15% being singletons, with the ten largest covering 2.1%. Input material: PBMCs or a T cell subset sorted from them (not recorded which). These receptors were taken from an adult woman who had mild COVID-19 (a few samples of this study predate the infection). Cell type and time point are not known.

The chain carries TRBV6-2 or TRBV6-3 and TRBJ2-1; tentative D call: TRBD2 (6 bases). CDR1 is MNHEY, CDR2 SVGEGT, per germline. The CDR3 length is 15 residues. With 4 bases removed from V and 9 bases from J, the gap between germline ends came to 19 bases. The CDR3 reads CASSFRDSVWGEQFF. The CDR3 bases are TGTGCCAGCAGTTTCCGGGACTCCGTTTGGGGTGAGCAGTTCTTC.

The CDR3 protein is CASSLGQGVDEAFF. CDR3 DNA sequence: TGTGCCAGCAGCTTGGGACAGGGGGTCGATGAAGCTTTCTTT. This rearrangement joins TRBV7-2 to TRBJ1-1; 11 nucleotides align to TRBD1. Germline lookup yields CDR1 SGHTA and CDR2 FQGNSA. Unmatched junction bases numbered 4, after V lost 3 bases and J lost 7 bases. The CDR3 is made up of 14 amino acids.

This clonotype was counted ten times or more. This rearrangement joins TRBV5-1 to TRBJ2-1; 8 bases match TRBD2. CDR3 length equals 15 residues. Germline trimming cut 4 bases from V and 0 bases from J; bases unmatched to any gene: 3. Germline V gene data show CDR1 as SGHRS and CDR2 as YFSETQ. The CDR3 spells CASSTLAVSYNEQFF. CDR3 DNA sequence: TGCGCCAGCAGCACACTAGCGGTCTCCTACAATGAGCAGTTCTTC.

The chain combines TRBV18 with TRBJ2-5; D remains ambiguous. CDR1 and CDR2 (germline): KGHSH, LQKENI. Trimming stripped 3 bases from V and 2 bases from J, with 7 bases between. The CDR3 covers 13 residues. In DNA, the CDR3 is TGTGCCAGCTCACCCTACCCACAAGAGACCCAGTACTTC. It codes for CASSPYPQETQYF.

The chain couples TRBV27 to TRBJ1-1; D uncertain. This CDR3 has 14 amino acids. The V gene's germline CDR1 is MNHEY and CDR2 SMNVEV (reference sequence). Deletions cut 6 bases from V and 0 bases from J, with 11 bases between. The DNA of the CDR3 is TGTGCCAGCAGGCGCGACGGAATGAACACTGAAGCTTTCTTT. This sequence encodes CASRRDGMNTEAFF.

This clonotype was seen ten or more times. The CDR3 DNA reads as TGCGCCAGCAGCGGGACTAGCGGGGCCGGGGAGCTGTTTTTT. It specifies CASSGTSGAGELFF. The rearrangement links TRBV5-1 to TRBJ2-2; 13 bases agree with TRBD2. The germline V gene encodes CDR1 SGHRS and CDR2 YFSETQ. The CDR3 loop spans 14 amino acids. The junction had 0 bases not matched to a gene; V was cut back by 4 bases and J by 6 bases.

This clonotype was counted a few times. The chain joins TRBV5-1 to TRBJ1-2; the D is unclear. The CDR3 consists of 15 residues. Trimming stripped 4 bases from V and 5 bases from J, with 18 bases between. Germline V gene lookup returns CDR1 SGHRS and CDR2 YFSETQ. The CDR3 nucleotides are TGCGCCAGCAGCCCAGGACTTACCCCTGGGTATGGCTACACCTTC. Amino acids: CASSPGLTPGYGYTF.

This clonotype turned up a few times. J is TRBJ1-1 and V is TRBV6-6; D gene uncertain. This CDR3 has 14 amino acids. CDR1 and CDR2 from the germline V gene are MNHNY and SVGAGI (reference sequence). Trimming stripped 4 bases from V and 4 bases from J, with 13 bases between. The CDR3 coding sequence is TGTGCCAGCAGTTCCCTCGACCTCGGCACTGAAGCTTTCTTT. Translation gives CASSSLDLGTEAFF.

This clonotype came up a few times. V is TRBV4-2 and J is TRBJ1-2; a weak D match, TRBD1 (6 bases). Germline CDR1 reads LGHNA; CDR2 reads YNFKEQ. This CDR3 spans 18 amino acids. Trimming cost V 3 bases and J 6 bases, with 26 bases left between them. CDR3 DNA: TGTGCCAGCAGCCATCTATCGATGGGGGGGGCGATCATTAATGGCTACACCTTC. Protein sequence: CASSHLSMGGAIINGYTF.

The chain carries TRBV5-1 and TRBJ1-1; perhaps TRBD1 as D (5 bases). Per the germline V gene, CDR1 is SGHRS and CDR2 is YFSETQ. The CDR3 consists of 11 residues. V lost 2 bases to trimming and J lost 11 bases, with 10 bases between them. CDR3 DNA: TGCGCCAGCAGCTTCAGTGAGGGGGCTTTCTTT. It translates to CASSFSEGAFF. Complete variable domain (other parts from reference TRBV5-1 and TRBJ1-1): KAGVTQTPRYLIKTRGQQVTLSCSPISGHRSVSWYQQTPGQGLQFLFEYFSETQRNKGNFPGRFSGRQFSNSRSEMNVSTLELGDSALYLCASSFSEGAFFGQGTRLTVV.

This clonotype was observed many times. The chain joins TRBV12-3 or TRBV12-4 to TRBJ1-2; maybe TRBD1 (6 bases). The CDR3 extends over 14 amino acids. With 4 bases removed from V and 5 bases from J, the gap between germline ends came to 14 bases. In DNA form, the CDR3 reads TGTGCCAGCAGTTACCAGGGGAGGGGGTATGGCTACACCTTC. Protein: CASSYQGRGYGYTF.

This clonotype came up a few times. This sequence joins TRBV29-1 and TRBJ2-3; maybe TRBD2 (6 bases). V lost 4 bases to trimming and J lost 2 bases, with 13 bases between them. Germline V CDR1 and CDR2: SQVTM, ANQGSEA. The CDR3 extends over 14 amino acids. CDR3 nucleotide sequence: TGCAGCGTTGCTTCCGGCGGGGCCACAGATACGCAGTATTTT. As protein: CSVASGGATDTQYF.

The chain employs TRBV9 and TRBJ2-2; TRBD1 is a possible D gene (7 bases). The CDR3 totals 15 residues. Trimming took 1 base from V and 4 from J, leaving 11 bases between them. Germline V gene sequence: CDR1 SGDLS, CDR2 YYNGEE. The CDR3 sequence is CASSVTQGGTGELFF. Written as DNA, the CDR3 is TGTGCCAGCAGCGTAACTCAGGGGGGCACCGGGGAGCTGTTTTTT.

This clonotype was counted between two and nine times. The rearrangement uses TRBV12-3 or TRBV12-4 and TRBJ2-1; D call uncertain. The CDR3 has 12 residues. Between the trimmed V and J ends, which lost 6 bases and 0 bases, there was a span of 3 bases. CDR3 protein: CASSHSYNEQFF. The CDR3 bases are TGTGCCAGCAGCCACTCCTACAATGAGCAGTTCTTC.

This clonotype has a handful of counts. The chain has TRBV25-1 and TRBJ1-2; the match to TRBD1 covers 12 bases. Trimming at V came to 3 bases and at J to 7 bases, leaving 3 bases not matched to a gene. This CDR3 spans 14 amino acids. The germline CDR1 and CDR2 sequences are MGHDK and SYGVNS. The CDR3 DNA follows: TGTGCCAGCAGTGAGGGACAGGGGGCGCGTGGCTACACCTTC. It specifies CASSEGQGARGYTF.

This clonotype was counted many times. The chain employs TRBV27 and TRBJ2-7; TRBD2 agrees at 9 bases. This CDR3 is 14 amino acids long. Germline V lookup: CDR1 MNHEY, CDR2 SMNVEV (reference sequence). The junction had 3 bases not matched to a gene; V was cut back by 2 bases and J by 4 bases. The DNA of the CDR3 is TGTGCCAGCAGTTTAATTAGCGGGAGTTACGAGCAGTACTTC. As protein: CASSLISGSYEQYF.

The J gene is TRBJ1-3, the V gene TRBV11-2; TRBD1 might be the D (5 bases). CDR1 is SGHAT, CDR2 FQNNGV, per germline. The CDR3 spans 14 residues. Trimming pared 1 base from V and 3 bases from J, leaving 7 bases between. CDR3 coding DNA: TGTGCCAGCAGCTTAGCAGGGTTTGGAAACACCATATATTTT. The encoded protein is CASSLAGFGNTIYF.